Below are 23 T cell receptor beta chains sequenced from a single sample in a study of shared clonotypes between healthy human individuals. The protocol was immunoSEQ multiplex PCR, while the TCRdb copy is restricted to in-frame clones and leaves out a portion. The data show 2 million or so clones, 85% to 95% seen once. What was sequenced was naive CD4+ T cells sorted from blood. Subset meaning: CD45RA+ positively selected. These receptors came from a man between 18 and 35 years old in good health.

This rearrangement joins TRBV29-1 to TRBJ1-2, with D perhaps TRBD1 (5 bases). The CDR3 spans 12 residues. V dropped 2 bases and J dropped 7 bases, with 11 bases sitting between them. Per germline, CDR1 SQVTM and CDR2 ANQGSEA. The CDR3 sequence is CSVEPQGAGYTF. CDR3 nucleotides: TGCAGCGTTGAACCCCAGGGCGCTGGCTACACCTTC.

This rearrangement joins TRBV30 to TRBJ1-1; unclear D gene. Germline CDR1 reads GTSNPN; CDR2 reads SVGIG (reference sequence). V was shortened by 0 bases and J by 8 bases, with 10 bases between the two germline ends. There are 12 residues in the CDR3. The CDR3 DNA reads TGTGCCTGGAGTGTACGCTCGTGGGAAGCTTTCTTT. Encoded protein: CAWSVRSWEAFF.

The genes are TRBV25-1 and TRBJ1-2; possible D gene TRBD1, 6 bases. CDR1 and CDR2 (germline): MGHDK, SYGVNS. With 0 bases removed from V and 8 bases from J, the gap between germline ends came to 10 bases. CDR3 length: 13 residues. CDR3 bases: TGTGCCAGCAGTGAATATCAGGGGAACGGCTACACCTTC. Its translation: CASSEYQGNGYTF.

The rearrangement joins TRBV19 to TRBJ2-3; 9 bases fit TRBD1. V trimming: 4 bases; J trimming: 0 bases; junction bases outside the gene matches: 5. Germline V gives CDR1 LNHDA, CDR2 SQIVND (reference sequence). The CDR3 sequence is 16 residues long. CDR3 in amino acids: CASSTTGGFSTDTQYF. CDR3 sequence (DNA): TGTGCCAGTAGTACAACAGGGGGCTTTAGCACAGATACGCAGTATTTT.

About this clone itself: A much larger clone differs by one base, so this may be a read error. The DNA of the CDR3 is TGTGCCAACAGTGATCCGTCACTAGATACGCAGTATTTT. Its translation is CANSDPSLDTQYF. This sequence joins TRBV25-1 and TRBJ2-3; D is undetermined. The CDR3 runs to 13 residues. Germline V gene data show CDR1 as MGHDK and CDR2 as SYGVNS.

The chain employs TRBV6-1 and TRBJ2-7; a possible D gene is TRBD2 (7 bases). CDR1 is MNHNS, CDR2 SASEGT, per germline. The CDR3 spans 15 residues. V lost 8 bases to trimming and J lost 0 bases, with 17 bases between them. CDR3 loop: CASHRQAGVSYEQYF. The CDR3 DNA reads as TGTGCCAGCCACAGACAGGCGGGAGTCTCCTACGAGCAGTACTTC.

The chain is built from TRBV12-5 and TRBJ1-4, with TRBD1 matching 7 bases. CDR1 is LGHNT, CDR2 FRNRAP, per germline. V was clipped by 6 bases and J by 2 bases; unmatched bases: 9. The CDR3 spans 16 residues. The CDR3 DNA is TGTGCTAGTGGCTCACCCCGGGGACAGACTAATGAAAAACTGTTTTTT. Its protein product is CASGSPRGQTNEKLFF.

The V and J genes are TRBV6-1 and TRBJ2-6; D remains ambiguous. V lost 2 bases and J 1 base, leaving 6 bases between the germline ends. The CDR3 loop spans 15 amino acids. Germline values: CDR1 MNHNS, CDR2 SASEGT. CDR3 in DNA: TGTGCCAGCAGTGAACAGGCATCTGGGGCCAACGTCCTGACTTTC. Protein product: CASSEQASGANVLTF.

The chain uses TRBV7-9 and TRBJ2-6; the D is unclear. Germline loops: CDR1 SEHNR, CDR2 FQNEAQ (reference sequence). The CDR3 contains 12 residues. The CDR3 nucleotides are TGTGCGACCGACTCTGGGGCCAACGTCCTGACTTTC. Translating gives CATDSGANVLTF. The full variable domain, completed using reference TRBV7-9 and TRBJ2-6, is DTGVSQNPRHKITKRGQNVTFRCDPISEHNRLYWYRQTLGQGPEFLTYFQNEAQLEKSRLLSDRFSAERPKGSFSTLEIQRTEQGDSAMYLCATDSGANVLTFGAGSRLTVL.

This chain links TRBV6-5 with TRBJ1-2; the match to TRBD1 covers 7 bases. Germline values: CDR1 MNHEY, CDR2 SVGAGI. Trimming removed 6 bases from V and 4 bases from J; junction bases left unmatched: 2. The CDR3 spans 12 residues. The CDR3 region has the DNA TGTGCCAGCAGCCAGGGGGTCTATGGCTACACCTTC. Protein: CASSQGVYGYTF.

This clone was detected only once. The chain is built from TRBV19 and TRBJ1-6, with D perhaps TRBD1 (5 bases). Germline loops: CDR1 LNHDA, CDR2 SQIVND (reference sequence). V was pared by 6 bases and J by 10 bases, with 16 bases between. The CDR3 totals 14 residues. For the CDR3, the DNA is TGTGCCAGTAGCCTTAGACAGTATCTCTCACCCCTCCACTTT. This translates into CASSLRQYLSPLHF.

The rearrangement links TRBV5-1 to TRBJ2-5; the match to TRBD2 covers 12 bases. CDR3 length: 15 amino acids. In germline, CDR1 is SGHRS, CDR2 YFSETQ. With 5 bases clipped from V and 4 bases from J, the junction kept 6 bases outside the gene matches. CDR3 amino acids: CASSSASGGGETQYF. The CDR3 bases are TGCGCCAGCAGTTCCGCTAGCGGGGGGGGAGAGACCCAGTACTTC. Looking up the rest from reference TRBV5-1 and TRBJ2-5 gives the full variable domain: KAGVTQTPRYLIKTRGQQVTLSCSPISGHRSVSWYQQTPGQGLQFLFEYFSETQRNKGNFPGRFSGRQFSNSRSEMNVSTLELGDSALYLCASSSASGGGETQYFGPGTRLLVL.

With respect to this clone: Other nucleotide sequences from this sample produce the same CDR3. The genes are TRBV5-1 and TRBJ2-1; the match to TRBD2 covers 11 bases. The CDR3 covers 16 residues. CDR1 and CDR2 (germline): SGHRS, YFSETQ. Unmatched junction bases numbered 8, after V lost 5 bases and J lost 4 bases. The CDR3 loop is CASSLGTSGIYNEQFF. The CDR3, as DNA: TGCGCCAGCAGTCTCGGGACTAGCGGAATTTACAATGAGCAGTTCTTC. Full variable domain (outside the CDR3, taken from reference TRBV5-1 and TRBJ2-1): KAGVTQTPRYLIKTRGQQVTLSCSPISGHRSVSWYQQTPGQGLQFLFEYFSETQRNKGNFPGRFSGRQFSNSRSEMNVSTLELGDSALYLCASSLGTSGIYNEQFFGPGTRLTVL.

This sequence joins TRBV5-1 and TRBJ1-1; 8 bases are a match to TRBD1. V was clipped by 6 bases and J by 11 bases; unmatched bases: 18. Germline CDR1 reads SGHRS; CDR2 reads YFSETQ. This CDR3 is built from 15 residues. CDR3 sequence (DNA): TGCGCCAGCAAAAGGGGTTCCGGGACAGGAGTAGACGCTTTCTTT. Translated: CASKRGSGTGVDAFF.

V is TRBV7-9 and J is TRBJ2-7; 7 positions match TRBD2. Germline V gives CDR1 SEHNR, CDR2 FQNEAQ (reference sequence). The CDR3 is 18 amino acids. Unmatched junction bases numbered 14, after V lost 0 bases and J lost 3 bases. The CDR3 is CASSLATLAAGLSYEQYF. The CDR3 region has the DNA TGTGCCAGCAGCTTAGCTACACTTGCCGCGGGACTAAGCTACGAGCAGTACTTC. The whole variable domain, filled in from reference TRBV7-9 and TRBJ2-7, reads DTGVSQNPRHKITKRGQNVTFRCDPISEHNRLYWYRQTLGQGPEFLTYFQNEAQLEKSRLLSDRFSAERPKGSFSTLEIQRTEQGDSAMYLCASSLATLAAGLSYEQYFGPGTRLTVT.

The gene calls are TRBV18 and TRBJ1-5; TRBD1 is a possible D gene (5 bases). V shed 3 bases and J shed 6 bases, with 12 bases lying between them. This CDR3 is 14 amino acids long. Germline V gives CDR1 KGHSH, CDR2 LQKENI. The CDR3 DNA sequence: TGTGCCAGCTCACCGGCAGGGCAGGGTCAGCCCCAGCATTTT. This codes for CASSPAGQGQPQHF.

This clone was observed a few times. The rearrangement links TRBV10-1 to TRBJ2-3; possibly TRBD2 for D (6 bases). In germline, CDR1 is WNHNN, CDR2 SYGVQD (reference sequence). The ends were cut back, 2 bases at V and 6 bases at J, with 21 bases in the middle. The CDR3 runs to 17 residues. CDR3 in amino acids: CASSEDPRDAREDTQYF. In DNA form, the CDR3 reads TGCGCCAGCAGTGAGGACCCGCGGGACGCGCGCGAGGATACGCAGTATTTT.

J is TRBJ2-7 and V is TRBV11-2; TRBD1 is a possible D gene (6 bases). The germline V and J ends were trimmed by 5 bases and 0 bases, with 11 bases remaining between them. The CDR3 totals 14 residues. The germline V gene has CDR1 SGHAT and CDR2 FQNNGV. CDR3 in DNA: TGTGCCAGCAGCAATGACAGGCTCTCCTACGAGCAGTACTTC. It specifies CASSNDRLSYEQYF.

The V and J genes are TRBV2 and TRBJ1-6; possibly TRBD1 for D (5 bases). V lost 2 bases, J lost 11 bases, and 13 bases lay in between. CDR1 and CDR2 (germline): SNHLY, FYNNEI. The CDR3 loop spans 14 amino acids. The CDR3 reads CASSEQGPRAPLHF. The DNA of the CDR3 is TGTGCCAGCAGTGAACAGGGACCCCGGGCACCCCTCCACTTT.

This clone has only one observation. This chain uses TRBV6-6 with TRBJ2-5; TRBD1 matches 8 bases. Germline V gene sequence: CDR1 MNHNY, CDR2 SVGAGI (reference sequence). Losses at the gene ends were 6 bases for V and 7 bases for J; bases not matched to a gene: 13. This CDR3 is 15 amino acids long. CDR3 sequence: CASSRGQGGVGTQYF. The CDR3 DNA sequence: TGTGCCAGCAGCCGAGGACAGGGTGGTGTGGGGACCCAGTACTTC.

V is TRBV5-4 and J is TRBJ2-6; D ambiguous. Trimming removed 0 bases from V and 1 base from J, with 11 bases in between. The CDR3 has 17 residues. Germline CDR1 is SGHNT and CDR2 is YYREEE (reference sequence). This CDR3 is CASSLDIVGSGANVLTF. CDR3 nucleotides: TGTGCCAGCAGCTTGGATATAGTGGGGTCTGGGGCCAACGTCCTGACTTTC.

The chain combines TRBV10-1 with TRBJ2-2, with D possibly TRBD1 on 5 matching bases. The V and J ends lost 2 bases and 4 bases respectively, with 8 bases between them. Looked up from germline, CDR1 is WNHNN and CDR2 is SYGVQD (reference sequence). This CDR3 is 14 amino acids long. CDR3 DNA sequence: TGCGCCAGCAGTGAGAGGGGAATCACCGGGGAGCTGTTTTTT. Its protein is CASSERGITGELFF.

Details on this clone: This sample includes further DNA sequences coding for the same CDR3. The chain has TRBV18 and TRBJ1-5, with TRBD1 as a possible D gene (5 bases). Germline CDR1 and CDR2: KGHSH and LQKENI. V was shortened by 0 bases and J by 7 bases, with 7 bases between the two germline ends. The length of the CDR3 is 13 residues. Here the CDR3 reads CASSPPGDQPQHF. In DNA, the CDR3 is TGTGCCAGCTCACCACCCGGGGACCAGCCCCAGCATTTT.